This T cell receptor beta chain was captured by sequencing in a study of blood T cell repertoires in COVID-19. Study at large: Spain, Italy and the United States supplied samples that represented acute and convalescent COVID-19. Sample material is recorded as cDNA or gDNA derived from T cells, B-cell-depleted T cells, or PBMCs.

Original processing methods: Amplification from reference gene primers served as the basis for estimated nucleated cell counts. Measured with immunoSEQ multiplex PCR; TCRdb has only the in-frame clones, and not every one. That table is the source of V, J and clone size, and D and trimming were worked out from the DNA. This table has roughly 200,000 clones, less than 80% appearing once. Deletions cut 5 bases from V and 4 bases from J, with 12 bases between. Germline CDR1 and CDR2: SGHTA and FQGTGA. This CDR3 is built from 13 residues. The clonotype comes from a man aged 45-60 years who had recovered from COVID-19. Sequencing was performed on peripheral blood. The V gene is TRBV7-3, the J gene TRBJ2-7; D unresolved. CDR3 protein: CASSPSREYEQYF. CDR3 sequence (DNA): TGTGCCAGCAGCCCCTCACGCGAATACGAGCAGTACTTC.